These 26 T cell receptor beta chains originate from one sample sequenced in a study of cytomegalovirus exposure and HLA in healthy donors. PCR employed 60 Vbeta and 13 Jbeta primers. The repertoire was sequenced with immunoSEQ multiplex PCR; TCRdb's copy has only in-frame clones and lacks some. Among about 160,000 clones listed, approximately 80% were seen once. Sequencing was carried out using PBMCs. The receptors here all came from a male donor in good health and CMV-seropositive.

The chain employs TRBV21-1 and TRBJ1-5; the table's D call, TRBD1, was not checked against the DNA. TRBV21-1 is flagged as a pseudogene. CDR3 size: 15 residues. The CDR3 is CASRPERGSNQPQHF. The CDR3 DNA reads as TGTGCCAGCCGCCCCGAAAGGGGTAGCAATCAGCCCCAGCATTTT.

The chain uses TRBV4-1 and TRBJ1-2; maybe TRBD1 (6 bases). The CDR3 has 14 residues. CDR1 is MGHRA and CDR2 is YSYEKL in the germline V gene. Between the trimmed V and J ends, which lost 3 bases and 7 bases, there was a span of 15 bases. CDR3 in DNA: TGCGCCAGCAGCCACGAGGGGGTTAGCAGTGGCTACACCTTC. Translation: CASSHEGVSSGYTF.

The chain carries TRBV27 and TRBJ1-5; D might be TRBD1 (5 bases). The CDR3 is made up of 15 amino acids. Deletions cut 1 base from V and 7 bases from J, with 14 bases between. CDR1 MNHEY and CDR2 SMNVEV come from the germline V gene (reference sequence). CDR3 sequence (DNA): TGTGCCAGCAGTTTATTGGGGGGGAGCAGGCAGCCCCAGCATTTT. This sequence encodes CASSLLGGSRQPQHF.

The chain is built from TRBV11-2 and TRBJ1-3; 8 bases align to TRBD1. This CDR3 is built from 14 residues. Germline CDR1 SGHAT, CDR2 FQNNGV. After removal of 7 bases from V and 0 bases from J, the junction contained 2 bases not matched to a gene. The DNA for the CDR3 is TGTGCCAGCAAGGGACAGGTCTCTGGAAACACCATATATTTT. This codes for CASKGQVSGNTIYF.

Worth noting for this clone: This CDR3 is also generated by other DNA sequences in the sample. CDR3 loop: CASSILASDNEQFF. CDR3 DNA: TGTGCCAGTAGTATACTCGCGAGCGACAATGAGCAGTTCTTC. The chain carries TRBV19 and TRBJ2-1; unclear D gene. Germline-derived CDR1 and CDR2 are LNHDA and SQIVND (reference sequence). V was clipped by 2 bases and J by 5 bases, with 10 bases between them. The CDR3 has 14 residues.

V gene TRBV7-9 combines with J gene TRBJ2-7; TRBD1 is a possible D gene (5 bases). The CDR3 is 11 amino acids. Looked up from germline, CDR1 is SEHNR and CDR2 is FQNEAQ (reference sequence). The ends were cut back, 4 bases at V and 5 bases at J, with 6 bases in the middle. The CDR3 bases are TGTGCCAGCAGCTCAGGGAACGAGCAGTACTTC. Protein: CASSSGNEQYF.

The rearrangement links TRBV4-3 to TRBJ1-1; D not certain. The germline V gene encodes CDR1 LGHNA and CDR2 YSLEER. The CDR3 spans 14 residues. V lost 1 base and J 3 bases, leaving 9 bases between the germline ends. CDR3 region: CASSQAKQDTEAFF. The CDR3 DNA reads TGCGCCAGCAGCCAAGCTAAGCAGGACACTGAAGCTTTCTTT.

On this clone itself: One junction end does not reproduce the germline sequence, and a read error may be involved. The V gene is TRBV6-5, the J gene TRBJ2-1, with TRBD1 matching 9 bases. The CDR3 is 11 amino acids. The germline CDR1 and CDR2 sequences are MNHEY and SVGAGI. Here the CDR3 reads CASRSGTGLLF. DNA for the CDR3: TGTGCCAGCAGGTCCGGGACAGGGCTCCTCTTC.

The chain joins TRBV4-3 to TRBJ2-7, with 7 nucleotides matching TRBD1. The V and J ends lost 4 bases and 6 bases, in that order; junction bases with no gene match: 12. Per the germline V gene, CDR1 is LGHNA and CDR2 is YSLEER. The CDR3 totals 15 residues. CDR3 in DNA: TGCGCCAGCAGCCCCGACGGGACAGCCGGCTCCGAGCAGTACTTC. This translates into CASSPDGTAGSEQYF.

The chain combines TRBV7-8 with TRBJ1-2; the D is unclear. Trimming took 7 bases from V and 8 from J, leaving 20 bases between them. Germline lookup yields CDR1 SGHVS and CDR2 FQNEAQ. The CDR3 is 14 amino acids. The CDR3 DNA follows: TGTGCCAGCACAGGCCGGGAGCGTCATCGAGGCTACACCTTC. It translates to CASTGRERHRGYTF.

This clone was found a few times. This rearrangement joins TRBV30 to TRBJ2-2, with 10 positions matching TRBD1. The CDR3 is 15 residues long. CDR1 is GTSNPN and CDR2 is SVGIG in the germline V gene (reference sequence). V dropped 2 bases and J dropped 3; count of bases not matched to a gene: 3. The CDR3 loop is CAWSTGTGDTGELFF. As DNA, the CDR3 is TGTGCCTGGAGTACCGGGACAGGGGACACCGGGGAGCTGTTTTTT.

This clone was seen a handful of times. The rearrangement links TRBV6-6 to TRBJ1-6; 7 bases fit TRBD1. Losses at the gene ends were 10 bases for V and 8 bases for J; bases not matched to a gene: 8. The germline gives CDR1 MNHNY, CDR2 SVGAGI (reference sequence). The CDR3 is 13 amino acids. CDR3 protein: CATTDREDSPLHF. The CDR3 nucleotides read TGTGCCACCACAGACAGGGAGGATTCACCCCTCCACTTT.

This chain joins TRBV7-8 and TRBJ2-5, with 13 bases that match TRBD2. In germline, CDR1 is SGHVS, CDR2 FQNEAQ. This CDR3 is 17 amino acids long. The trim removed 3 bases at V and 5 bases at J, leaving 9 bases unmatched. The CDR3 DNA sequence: TGTGCCAGCAGCTTCCCCCGACTAGCGGGGGGCCCCGAGACCCAGTACTTC. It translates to CASSFPRLAGGPETQYF.

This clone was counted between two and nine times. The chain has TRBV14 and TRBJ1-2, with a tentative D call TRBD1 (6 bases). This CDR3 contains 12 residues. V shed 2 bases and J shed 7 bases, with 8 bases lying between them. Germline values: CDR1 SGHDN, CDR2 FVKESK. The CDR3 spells CASSQQGSGYTF. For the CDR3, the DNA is TGTGCCAGCAGCCAACAGGGGAGTGGCTACACCTTC.

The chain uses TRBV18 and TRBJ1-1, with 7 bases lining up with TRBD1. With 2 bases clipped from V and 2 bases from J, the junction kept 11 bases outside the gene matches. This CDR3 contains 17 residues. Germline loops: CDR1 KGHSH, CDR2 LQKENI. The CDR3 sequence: CASSPTPGTVENTEAFF. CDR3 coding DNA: TGTGCCAGCTCACCAACCCCTGGGACAGTTGAAAACACTGAAGCTTTCTTT.

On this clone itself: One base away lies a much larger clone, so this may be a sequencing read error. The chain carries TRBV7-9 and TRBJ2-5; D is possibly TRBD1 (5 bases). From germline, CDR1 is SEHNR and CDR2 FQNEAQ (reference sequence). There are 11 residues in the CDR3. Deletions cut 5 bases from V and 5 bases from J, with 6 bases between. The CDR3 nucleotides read TGTGCCAGCAGCCCAGGGGAGACCCAGTACTTC. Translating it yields CASSPGETQYF.

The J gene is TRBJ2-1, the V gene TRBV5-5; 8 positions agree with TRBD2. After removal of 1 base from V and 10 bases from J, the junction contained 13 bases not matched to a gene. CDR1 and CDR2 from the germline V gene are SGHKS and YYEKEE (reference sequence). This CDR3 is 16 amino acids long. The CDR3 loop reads CASSLMGGGGLLEQFF. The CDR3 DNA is TGTGCCAGCAGCTTGATGGGTGGCGGGGGGCTATTAGAGCAGTTCTTC.

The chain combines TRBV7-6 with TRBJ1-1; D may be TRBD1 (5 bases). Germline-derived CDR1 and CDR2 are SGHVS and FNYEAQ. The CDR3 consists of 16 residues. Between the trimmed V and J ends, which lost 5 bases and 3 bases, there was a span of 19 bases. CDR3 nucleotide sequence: TGTGCCAGCAGCCCGGGACTTACAGCTTTGGACACTGAAGCTTTCTTT. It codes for CASSPGLTALDTEAFF.

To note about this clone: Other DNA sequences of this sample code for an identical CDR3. The CDR3 reads CASSLGQGNTEAFF. The CDR3 nucleotides read TGTGCCAGTAGCTTAGGTCAGGGGAACACTGAAGCTTTCTTT. This sequence joins TRBV19 and TRBJ1-1; possible D gene TRBD1, 5 bases. Germline values: CDR1 LNHDA, CDR2 SQIVND (reference sequence). V lost 6 bases, J lost 1 base, and 12 bases lay in between. This CDR3 contains 14 residues.

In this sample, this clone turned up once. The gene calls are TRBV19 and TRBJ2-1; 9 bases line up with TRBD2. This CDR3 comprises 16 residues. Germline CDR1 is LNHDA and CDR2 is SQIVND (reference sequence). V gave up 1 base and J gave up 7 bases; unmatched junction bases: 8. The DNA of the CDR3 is TGTGCCAGTAGTATAGTTCTGGCGGGGGGGCGGAATGAGCAGTTCTTC. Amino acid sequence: CASSIVLAGGRNEQFF.

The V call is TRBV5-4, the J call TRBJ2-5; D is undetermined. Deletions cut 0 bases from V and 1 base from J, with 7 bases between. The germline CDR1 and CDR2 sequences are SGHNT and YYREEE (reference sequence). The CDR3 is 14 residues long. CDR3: CASSLGHAQETQYF. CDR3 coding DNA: TGTGCCAGCAGCTTGGGACACGCCCAAGAGACCCAGTACTTC. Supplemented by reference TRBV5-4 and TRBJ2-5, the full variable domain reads ETGVTQSPTHLIKTRGQQVTLRCSSQSGHNTVSWYQQALGQGPQFIFQYYREEENGRGNFPPRFSGLQFPNYSSELNVNALELDDSALYLCASSLGHAQETQYFGPGTRLLVL.

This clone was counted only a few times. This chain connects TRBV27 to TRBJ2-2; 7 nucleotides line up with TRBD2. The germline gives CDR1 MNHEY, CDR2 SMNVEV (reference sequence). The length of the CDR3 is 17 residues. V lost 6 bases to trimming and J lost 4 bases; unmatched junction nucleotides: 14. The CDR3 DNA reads TGTGCCAGCAGCCCCCTCCCCCGGGACTACATCACCGGGGAGCTGTTTTTT. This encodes CASSPLPRDYITGELFF.

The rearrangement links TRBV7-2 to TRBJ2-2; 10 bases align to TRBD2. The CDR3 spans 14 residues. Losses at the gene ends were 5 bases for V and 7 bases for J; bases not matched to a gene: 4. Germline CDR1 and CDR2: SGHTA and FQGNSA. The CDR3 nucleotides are TGTGCCAGCAGCAATAGCGGGGGGAGCGGGGAGCTGTTTTTT. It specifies CASSNSGGSGELFF.

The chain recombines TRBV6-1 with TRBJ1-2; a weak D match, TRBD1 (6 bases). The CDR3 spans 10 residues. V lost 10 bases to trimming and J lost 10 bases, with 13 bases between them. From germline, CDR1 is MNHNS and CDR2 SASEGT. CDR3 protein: CAIGDTFYTF. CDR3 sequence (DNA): TGTGCCATCGGGGACACTTTCTACACCTTC.

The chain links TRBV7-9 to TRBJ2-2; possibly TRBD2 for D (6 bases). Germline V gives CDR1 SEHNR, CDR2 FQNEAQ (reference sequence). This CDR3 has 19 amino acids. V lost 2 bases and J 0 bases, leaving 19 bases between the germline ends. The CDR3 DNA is TGTGCCAGCAGCTTATCCCCCCAGTTGCGGGGATCGAACACCGGGGAGCTGTTTTTT. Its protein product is CASSLSPQLRGSNTGELFF.

Written as DNA, the CDR3 is TGTGCCACCAGCAACCCGGGGCGGGGCTCCTACAATGAGCAGTTCTTC. Translating gives CATSNPGRGSYNEQFF. This sequence joins TRBV15 and TRBJ2-1, with D possibly matching TRBD2 (6 bases). CDR3 size: 16 residues. Trimming cost V 4 bases and J 0 bases, with 13 bases left between them. Germline V gives CDR1 LNHNV, CDR2 YYDKDF (reference sequence). Filled out from reference TRBV15 and TRBJ2-1, the complete variable domain reads DAMVIQNPRYQVTQFGKPVTLSCSQTLNHNVMYWYQQKSSQAPKLLFHYYDKDFNNEADTPDNFQSRRPNTSFCFLDIRSPGLGDTAMYLCATSNPGRGSYNEQFFGPGTRLTVL.